This T cell receptor beta chain was sequenced for a study of T cells after yellow fever vaccination. Study in general: Preparation used SMART-Seq v4 Ultra Low Input for the low-cell-number fractions.

This clonotype was counted many times. The antigen remains undetermined. Generation of TCR cDNA used 5'RACE template switching (which added a universal primer site and UMIs). From the 5' RACE reads, TCRdb called clonotypes with MiXCR, one entry per CDR3 protein. The data contain 200,000 to 250,000 distinct CDR3 sequences, about 3% of them singletons. CDR1 MNHEY and CDR2 SVGEGT come from the germline V gene. V lost 2 bases, J lost 0 bases, and 5 bases lay in between. This CDR3 contains 14 residues. Study-wide results and caveats: Abundant contaminating clonotypes from the bulk population could appear in FACS-sorted repertoires. After the booster, 96% of CD4 and around nine tenths of CD8 primary-response clones were re-detected.

The chain recombines TRBV6-2 or TRBV6-3 with TRBJ1-5; D not resolved. The input for sequencing was CD4+ T cells sorted from PBMCs, taken 10 days after the yellow fever booster vaccination. The source is a man between 18 and 35 years old who received the YFV17D yellow fever vaccine. This CDR3 reads CASSYADSNQPQHF. CDR3 in DNA: TGTGCCAGCAGTTACGCGGATAGCAATCAGCCCCAGCATTTT.